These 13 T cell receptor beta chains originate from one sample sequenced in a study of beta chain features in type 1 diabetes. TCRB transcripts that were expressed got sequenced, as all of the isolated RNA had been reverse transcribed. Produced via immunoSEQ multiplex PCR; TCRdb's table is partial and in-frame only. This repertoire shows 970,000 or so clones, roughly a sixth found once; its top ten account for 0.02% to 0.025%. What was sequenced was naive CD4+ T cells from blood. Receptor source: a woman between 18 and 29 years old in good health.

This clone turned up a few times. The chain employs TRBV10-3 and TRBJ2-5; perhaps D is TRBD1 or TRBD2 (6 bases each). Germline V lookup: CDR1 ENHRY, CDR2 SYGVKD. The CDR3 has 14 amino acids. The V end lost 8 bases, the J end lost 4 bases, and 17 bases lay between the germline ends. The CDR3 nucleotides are TGTGCCATCGATGAGGGCGGAGGGGGAGAGACCCAGTACTTC. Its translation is CAIDEGGGGETQYF.

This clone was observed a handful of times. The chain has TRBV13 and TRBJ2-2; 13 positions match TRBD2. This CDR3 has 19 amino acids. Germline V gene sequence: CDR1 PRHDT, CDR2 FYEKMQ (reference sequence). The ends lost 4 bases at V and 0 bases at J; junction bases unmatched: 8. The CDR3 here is CASSSRLAGGNSNTGELFF. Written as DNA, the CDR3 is TGTGCCAGCAGCTCACGACTAGCGGGAGGAAATTCGAACACCGGGGAGCTGTTTTTT. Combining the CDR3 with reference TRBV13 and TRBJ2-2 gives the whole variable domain AAGVIQSPRHLIKEKRETATLKCYPIPRHDTVYWYQQGPGQDPQFLISFYEKMQSDKGSIPDRFSAQQFSDYHSELNMSSLELGDSALYFCASSSRLAGGNSNTGELFFGEGSRLTVL.

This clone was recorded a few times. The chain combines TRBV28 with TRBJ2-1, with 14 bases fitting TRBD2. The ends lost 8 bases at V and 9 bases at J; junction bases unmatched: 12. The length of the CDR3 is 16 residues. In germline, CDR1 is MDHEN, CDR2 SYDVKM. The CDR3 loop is CASHSAGTSGSGEQFF. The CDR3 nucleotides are TGTGCCAGCCATAGCGCCGGGACTAGCGGGAGTGGTGAGCAGTTCTTC.

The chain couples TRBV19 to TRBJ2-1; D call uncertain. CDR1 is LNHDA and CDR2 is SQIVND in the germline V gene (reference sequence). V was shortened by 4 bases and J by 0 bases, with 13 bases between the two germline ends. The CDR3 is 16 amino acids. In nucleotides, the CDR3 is TGTGCCAGTAGTACTCCACTCCGGAGCTCCTACAATGAGCAGTTCTTC. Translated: CASSTPLRSSYNEQFF.

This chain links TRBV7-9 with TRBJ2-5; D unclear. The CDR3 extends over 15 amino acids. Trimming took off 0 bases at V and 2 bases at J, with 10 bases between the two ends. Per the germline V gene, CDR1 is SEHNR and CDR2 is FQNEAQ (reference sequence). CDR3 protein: CASSLAGLTQETQYF. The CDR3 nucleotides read TGTGCCAGCAGCTTAGCGGGCCTTACACAAGAGACCCAGTACTTC.

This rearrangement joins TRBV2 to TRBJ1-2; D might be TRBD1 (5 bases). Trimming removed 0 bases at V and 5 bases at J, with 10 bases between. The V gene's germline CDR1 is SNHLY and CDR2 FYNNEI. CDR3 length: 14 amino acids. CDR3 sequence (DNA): TGTGCCAGCAGTGAAGCTGGGGCGGCTTATGGCTACACCTTC. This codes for CASSEAGAAYGYTF.

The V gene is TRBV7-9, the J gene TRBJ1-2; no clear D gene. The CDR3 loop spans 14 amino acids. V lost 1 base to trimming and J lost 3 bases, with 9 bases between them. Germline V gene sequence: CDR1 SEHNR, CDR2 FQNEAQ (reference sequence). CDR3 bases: TGTGCCAGCAGCTTAGGGGTCAGCTACTATGGCTACACCTTC. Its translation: CASSLGVSYYGYTF.

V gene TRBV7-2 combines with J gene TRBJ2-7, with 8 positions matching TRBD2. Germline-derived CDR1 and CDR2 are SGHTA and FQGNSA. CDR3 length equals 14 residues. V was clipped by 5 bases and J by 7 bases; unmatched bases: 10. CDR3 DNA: TGTGCCAGCAGCCCGGGGACTAGTCTCGGGGAGCAGTACTTC. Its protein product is CASSPGTSLGEQYF. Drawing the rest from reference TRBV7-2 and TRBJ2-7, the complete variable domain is GAGVSQSPSNKVTEKGKDVELRCDPISGHTALYWYRQSLGQGLEFLIYFQGNSAPDKSGLPSDRFSAERTGGSVSTLTIQRTQQEDSAVYLCASSPGTSLGEQYFGPGTRLTVT.

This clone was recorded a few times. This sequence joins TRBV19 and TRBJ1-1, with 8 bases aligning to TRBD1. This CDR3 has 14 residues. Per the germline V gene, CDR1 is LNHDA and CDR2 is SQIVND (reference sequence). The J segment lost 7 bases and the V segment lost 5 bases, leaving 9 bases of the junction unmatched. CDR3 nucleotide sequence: TGTGCCAGTAGTGCCACAGGGGGAATCCTTGAAGCTTTCTTT. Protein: CASSATGGILEAFF.

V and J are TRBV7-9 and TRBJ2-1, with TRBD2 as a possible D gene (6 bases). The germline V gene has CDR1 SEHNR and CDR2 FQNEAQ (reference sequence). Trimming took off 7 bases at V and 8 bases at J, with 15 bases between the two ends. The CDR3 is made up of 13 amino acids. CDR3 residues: CASTSNPGDEQFF. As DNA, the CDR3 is TGTGCCAGCACCTCCAACCCGGGGGATGAGCAGTTCTTC.

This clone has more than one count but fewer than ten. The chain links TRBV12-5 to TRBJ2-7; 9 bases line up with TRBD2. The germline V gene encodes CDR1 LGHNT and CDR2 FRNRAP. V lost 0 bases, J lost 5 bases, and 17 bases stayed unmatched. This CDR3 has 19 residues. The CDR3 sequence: CASGLVLPSGGRATHEQYF. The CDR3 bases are TGTGCTAGTGGTTTGGTACTCCCCAGCGGCGGGAGGGCCACCCACGAGCAGTACTTC. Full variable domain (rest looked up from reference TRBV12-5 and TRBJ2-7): DARVTQTPRHKVTEMGQEVTMRCQPILGHNTVFWYRQTMMQGLELLAYFRNRAPLDDSGMPKDRFSAEMPDATLATLKIQPSEPRDSAVYFCASGLVLPSGGRATHEQYFGPGTRLTVT.

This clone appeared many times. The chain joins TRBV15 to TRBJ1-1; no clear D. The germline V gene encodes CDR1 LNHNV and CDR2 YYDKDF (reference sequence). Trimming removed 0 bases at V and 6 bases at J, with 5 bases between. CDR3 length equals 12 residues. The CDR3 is CATSRDRAEAFF. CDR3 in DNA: TGTGCCACCAGCAGAGATCGGGCTGAAGCTTTCTTT.

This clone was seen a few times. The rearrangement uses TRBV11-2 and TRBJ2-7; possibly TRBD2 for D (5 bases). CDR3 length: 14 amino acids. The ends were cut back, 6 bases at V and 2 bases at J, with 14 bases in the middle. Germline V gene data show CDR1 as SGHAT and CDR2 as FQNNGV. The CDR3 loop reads CASRFYSGTYEQYF. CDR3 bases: TGTGCCAGCAGGTTTTACTCCGGGACCTACGAGCAGTACTTC.